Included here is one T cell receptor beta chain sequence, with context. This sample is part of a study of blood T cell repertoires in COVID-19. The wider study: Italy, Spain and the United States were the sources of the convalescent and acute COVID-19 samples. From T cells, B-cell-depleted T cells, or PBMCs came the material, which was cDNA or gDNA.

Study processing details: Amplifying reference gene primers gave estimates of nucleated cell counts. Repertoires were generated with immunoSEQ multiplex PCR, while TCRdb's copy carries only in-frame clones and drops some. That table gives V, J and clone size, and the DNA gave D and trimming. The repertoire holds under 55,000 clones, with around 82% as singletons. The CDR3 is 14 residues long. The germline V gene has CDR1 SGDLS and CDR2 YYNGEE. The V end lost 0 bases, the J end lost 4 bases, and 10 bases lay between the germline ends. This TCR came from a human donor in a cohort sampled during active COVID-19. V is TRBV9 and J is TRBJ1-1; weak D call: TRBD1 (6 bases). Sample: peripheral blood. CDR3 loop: CASSVEGRGTEAFF. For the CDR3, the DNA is TGTGCCAGCAGCGTAGAGGGCAGGGGCACTGAAGCTTTCTTT.